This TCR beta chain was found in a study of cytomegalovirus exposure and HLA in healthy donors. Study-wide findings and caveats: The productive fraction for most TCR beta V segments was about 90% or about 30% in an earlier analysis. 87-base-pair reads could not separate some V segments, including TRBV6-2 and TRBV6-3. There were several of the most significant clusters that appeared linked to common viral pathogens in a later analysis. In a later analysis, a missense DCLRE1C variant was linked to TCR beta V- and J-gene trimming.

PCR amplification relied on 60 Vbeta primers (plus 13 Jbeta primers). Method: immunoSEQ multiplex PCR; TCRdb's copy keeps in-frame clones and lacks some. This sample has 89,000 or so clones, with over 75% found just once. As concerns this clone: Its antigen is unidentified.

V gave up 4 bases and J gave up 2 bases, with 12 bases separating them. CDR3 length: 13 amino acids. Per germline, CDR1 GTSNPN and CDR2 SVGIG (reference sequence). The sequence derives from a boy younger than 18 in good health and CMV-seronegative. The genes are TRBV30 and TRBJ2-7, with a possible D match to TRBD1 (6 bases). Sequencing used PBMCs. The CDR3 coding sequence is TGTGCCTGGAATACAGGGTGGGCCTACGAGCAGTACTTC. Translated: CAWNTGWAYEQYF.